A selection of T cell receptor beta chains follows, all from one sample in a study of shared clonotypes between healthy human individuals. Sequencing was performed with immunoSEQ multiplex PCR; in TCRdb, only in-frame clones are kept and a portion is missing. The data show roughly 2.1 million clones, with approximately 94% seen just once and 1.5% to 2% held by the top ten. Sequencing used naive CD8+ T cells from PBMCs. Source of these receptors: a man aged 18-30 years in good health. Some clones in this sample may be carry-over from other donors' samples. CDR3s include the opening cysteine and the closing phenylalanine or tryptophan. The D gene is left open where the match is weak. A row's size may be missing; if present it is once, few, many or a size class.

abundance,j_gene,d_gene,v_gene,CDR3aa,CDR3nt
.,TRBJ2-2,TRBD2,TRBV4-1,CASTQTRLAGALTGELFF,TGCGCCAGCACCCAAACGAGACTAGCGGGAGCCTTGACCGGGGAGCTGTTTTTT
.,TRBJ2-1,.,TRBV27,CASSFDLYNEQFF,TGTGCCAGCAGTTTTGACCTCTACAATGAGCAGTTCTTC
.,TRBJ2-1,.,TRBV27,CASSLSIFGDEQFF,TGTGCCAGCAGTTTATCGATATTTGGGGATGAGCAGTTCTTC
.,TRBJ1-2,.,TRBV28,CASSPPRTRKDYGYTF,TGTGCCAGCAGTCCACCGAGGACAAGGAAGGACTATGGCTACACCTTC
.,TRBJ2-1,TRBD2,TRBV19,CASSGELSGRGIEQFF,TGTGCCAGTAGTGGGGAACTTAGCGGGAGGGGGATTGAGCAGTTCTTC
.,TRBJ2-7,TRBD1,TRBV13,CASSPGQGGEQYF,TGTGCCAGCAGCCCCGGACAGGGGGGCGAGCAGTACTTC
.,TRBJ2-3,TRBD1,TRBV5-1,CASSLGDRGPGDTQYF,TGCGCCAGCAGCTTGGGGGACAGGGGGCCTGGAGATACGCAGTATTTT
.,TRBJ2-3,TRBD1,TRBV2,CASSPGQGTLLDTQYF,TGTGCCAGCAGCCCCGGACAGGGGACCCTTTTAGATACGCAGTATTTT
.,TRBJ1-2,.,TRBV7-9,CASSLADGNYGYTF,TGTGCCAGCAGCTTAGCGGACGGGAACTATGGCTACACCTTC
.,TRBJ2-7,.,TRBV27,CASSPFGSSYEQYF,TGTGCCAGCAGTCCCTTCGGAAGCTCCTACGAGCAGTACTTC
.,TRBJ2-7,.,TRBV21-1,CASKEVRDRGSWEQYF,TGTGCCAGCAAAGAGGTAAGGGACAGGGGCTCGTGGGAGCAGTACTTC
.,TRBJ2-4,.,TRBV27,CASSLSIAPGTNIQYF,TGTGCCAGCAGTTTATCTATTGCACCGGGTACGAACATTCAGTACTTC
.,TRBJ2-7,.,TRBV15,CATSLASVREQYF,TGTGCCACCTCGCTAGCTAGCGTCCGCGAGCAGTACTTC
once,TRBJ1-1,.,TRBV27,CASSLRGDTEAFF,TGTGCCAGCAGTTTAAGAGGGGACACTGAAGCTTTCTTT
.,TRBJ2-7,TRBD2,TRBV5-3,CASSLGLAGSYEQYF,TGTGCCAGCAGCTTGGGACTAGCGGGTTCCTACGAGCAGTACTTC
.,TRBJ2-2,.,TRBV19,CASSIGLSTGELFF,TGTGCCAGTAGTATAGGTCTTTCCACCGGGGAGCTGTTTTTT